This TCR beta chain appears in the sequencing data of a study of vaccination effects on CD4 cells after COVID-19. Overall study: Each participant received a vaccine that was either BNT162b2 or mRNA-1273, given as two doses. Study results and caveats: Few convalescent patients, and no early post-infection timepoints, were available to the study. Clones that were induced by infection or by vaccine showed marked contraction late after vaccination.

This clone has more than one count but fewer than ten. Its antigen is unknown. Trimming took 0 bases from V and 3 from J; bases not matched to a gene: 6. CDR3 length: 17 amino acids. The germline V gene has CDR1 SGHNT and CDR2 YYREEE (reference sequence). Following culture for under 12 days, CD4+ T cells were isolated. Vaccine recipients had no previous SARS-CoV-2 infection; their nucleocapsid antibodies were negative. Generated by immunoSEQ multiplex PCR, the TCRdb table keeps only in-frame clones and is missing some. Seen here are 32,000 or so clones, approximately 67% observed once, and the top ten hold 4.2%.

The TCR originated in a human donor who received a COVID-19 vaccine. This rearrangement joins TRBV5-4 to TRBJ2-1, with 10 bases aligning to TRBD2. The input for sequencing was CD4+ T cells from PBMCs cultured without peptide, taken before COVID-19 vaccination. Here the CDR3 DNA reads TGTGCCAGCAGCTTGGTGGGGAGCGGGAGGGACTACAATGAGCAGTTCTTC. It encodes CASSLVGSGRDYNEQFF. Variable domain in full (rest from reference TRBV5-4 and TRBJ2-1): ETGVTQSPTHLIKTRGQQVTLRCSSQSGHNTVSWYQQALGQGPQFIFQYYREEENGRGNFPPRFSGLQFPNYSSELNVNALELDDSALYLCASSLVGSGRDYNEQFFGPGTRLTVL.